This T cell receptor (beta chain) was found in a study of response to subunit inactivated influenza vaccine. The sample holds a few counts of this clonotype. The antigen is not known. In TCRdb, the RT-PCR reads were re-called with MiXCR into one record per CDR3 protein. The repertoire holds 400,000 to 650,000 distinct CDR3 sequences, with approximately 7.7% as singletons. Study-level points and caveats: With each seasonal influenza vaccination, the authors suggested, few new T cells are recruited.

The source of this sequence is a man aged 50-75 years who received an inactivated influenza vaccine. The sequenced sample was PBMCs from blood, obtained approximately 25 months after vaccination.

Here the CDR3 reads CASSQEARLALKGGYTF. The CDR3 DNA follows: TGTGCCAGCAGCCAAGAGGCGAGGCTAGCCCTAAAAGGAGGCTACACCTTC. V gene TRBV4-2 combines with J gene TRBJ1-2; D call uncertain. Per germline, CDR1 LGHNA and CDR2 YNFKEQ. The ends were cut back, 0 bases at V and 8 bases at J, with 22 bases in the middle. The CDR3 runs 17 residues.